The rows below give T cell receptor beta chains drawn from one sample of a study of T-cell reconstitution after alpha-beta-depleted transplantation in children. TCRdb re-called the PCR reads through MiXCR, storing one row per CDR3 protein. This table holds about 500,000 distinct CDR3 sequences, approximately 32% found once. Here the sequenced sample was PBMCs from the stem cell graft donor, taken from the stem cell graft. The receptors were sampled from a human donor who donated a stem cell graft to a child with aplastic anemia. Both conserved end residues are part of each CDR3. A D gene is named only where the DNA matches it firmly. Clone size appears in some rows only: once, few, many, or a class for an expanded clone.

J gene | D gene | V gene | clone size | CDR3 protein | CDR3 DNA
TRBJ1-2 | TRBD1 | TRBV29-1 | few | CSGTGVGGYTF | TGCAGCGGTACAGGGGTAGGTGGCTACACCTTC
TRBJ1-1 | . | TRBV30 | few | CAWSGPRGAFF | TGTGCCTGGAGTGGTCCCCGAGGAGCTTTCTTT
TRBJ1-2 | TRBD1 | TRBV6-2/TRBV6-3 | . | CASSYRDRPYYGYTF | TGTGCCAGCAGTTACCGGGACAGGCCCTACTATGGCTACACCTTC
TRBJ2-7 | TRBD2 | TRBV20-1 | . | CSARGLAVTYEQYF | TGCAGTGCCCGGGGACTAGCCGTAACCTACGAGCAGTACTTC
TRBJ1-5 | . | TRBV5-1 | . | CASSVTENQPQHF | TGCGCCAGCAGCGTGACTGAAAATCAGCCCCAGCATTTT
TRBJ1-1 | . | TRBV27 | . | CASSLSLPLGLEAFF | TGTGCCAGCAGTTTATCTTTGCCCTTAGGGCTTGAAGCTTTCTTT
TRBJ1-1 | . | TRBV5-8 | . | CASSKPPRGHTEAFF | TGTGCCAGCAGCAAACCCCCGCGGGGTCACACTGAAGCTTTCTTT
TRBJ2-1 | TRBD2 | TRBV5-5 | . | CASSLGSLAGYNEQFF | TGTGCCAGCAGCTTGGGGAGTCTAGCGGGCTACAATGAGCAGTTCTTC
TRBJ2-3 | TRBD2 | TRBV7-2 | . | CASRSQAGGPTDTQYF | TGTGCCAGCAGGAGCCAAGCGGGAGGGCCAACAGATACGCAGTATTTT
TRBJ2-1 | . | TRBV20-1 | few | CSAREGRGSYNEQFF | TGCAGTGCTAGGGAGGGCAGGGGTTCCTACAATGAGCAGTTCTTC
TRBJ2-3 | . | TRBV19 | . | CASRASATDTQYF | TGTGCCAGTAGGGCTAGCGCTACAGATACGCAGTATTTT
TRBJ2-1 | . | TRBV7-2 | few | CASSLAGQQFF | TGTGCCAGCAGCTTAGCAGGGCAGCAGTTCTTC
TRBJ2-3 | TRBD2 | TRBV30 | . | CAWSLAGSTDTQYF | TGTGCCTGGAGTTTAGCGGGTAGCACAGATACGCAGTATTTT
TRBJ2-3 | . | TRBV20-1 | . | CSARTRGQGHLITTDTQYF | TGCAGTGCTAGAACCCGCGGTCAAGGACACCTAATCACCACAGATACGCAGTATTTT
TRBJ1-1 | TRBD1 | TRBV27 | many | CASSLGGQKNTEAFF | TGTGCCAGCAGCCTTGGGGGACAGAAGAACACTGAAGCTTTCTTT
TRBJ2-2 | TRBD2 | TRBV5-1 | few | CASSLDAGGSTGELFF | TGCGCCAGCAGCTTGGATGCGGGCGGGAGCACCGGGGAGCTGTTTTTT
TRBJ1-5 | . | TRBV27 | few | CASSLLQDQPQHF | TGTGCCAGCAGTTTGCTTCAGGATCAGCCCCAGCATTTT
TRBJ1-3 | TRBD1 | TRBV10-3 | few | CAISQIRDRRNTIYF | TGTGCCATCAGTCAAATCCGGGACAGGCGAAACACCATATATTTT
TRBJ1-1 | . | TRBV12-3/TRBV12-4 | . | CASSSAGLKNTEAFF | TGTGCCAGCAGCTCTGCGGGACTTAAGAACACTGAAGCTTTCTTT
TRBJ2-3 | . | TRBV20-1 | few | CSAGGDTQYF | TGCAGTGCTGGCGGGGATACGCAGTATTTT
TRBJ2-1 | TRBD2 | TRBV27 | . | CASSFRREGQDNEQFF | TGTGCCAGCAGTTTTCGGCGGGAGGGCCAAGACAATGAGCAGTTCTTC
TRBJ2-7 | TRBD2 | TRBV12-3/TRBV12-4 | few | CASSPASSSGRMDEQYF | TGTGCCAGCAGTCCAGCCTCCTCTAGCGGGAGGATGGACGAGCAGTACTTC
TRBJ2-3 | TRBD2 | TRBV24-1 | . | CATMESGGITDTQYF | TGTGCCACCATGGAGTCGGGAGGGATCACAGATACGCAGTATTTT
TRBJ2-3 | . | TRBV20-1 | many | CRGGANPDTQYF | TGCAGGGGTGGGGCGAACCCAGATACGCAGTATTTT
TRBJ2-1 | . | TRBV7-9 | . | CASSPGRDEQFF | TGTGCCAGCAGCCCGGGGAGAGATGAGCAGTTCTTC
TRBJ2-1 | TRBD1 | TRBV7-6 | few | CASSPLGTGTDEQFF | TGTGCCAGCAGCCCGCTGGGGACAGGGACCGATGAGCAGTTCTTC
TRBJ2-1 | . | TRBV20-1 | . | CSAAGADYNEQFF | TGCAGTGCTGCCGGGGCGGATTACAATGAGCAGTTCTTC
TRBJ2-4 | TRBD2 | TRBV30 | few | CAWSVGGYTKNIQYF | TGTGCCTGGAGTGTGGGGGGGTACACCAAAAACATTCAGTACTTC
TRBJ1-1 | . | TRBV29-1 | few | CSAVTGLRAEAFF | TGCAGCGCTGTTACAGGCCTCAGGGCTGAAGCTTTCTTT
TRBJ1-4 | . | TRBV12-3/TRBV12-4 | . | CASSQRPLNEKLFF | TGTGCCAGCAGTCAACGTCCCCTCAATGAAAAACTGTTTTTT
TRBJ2-4 | TRBD2 | TRBV28 | . | CASSPGLAGAKNIQYF | TGTGCCAGCAGTCCGGGACTAGCGGGAGCCAAAAACATTCAGTACTTC
TRBJ1-2 | . | TRBV11-2 | few | CASSSPALPLGANYGYTF | TGTGCCAGCAGTTCCCCGGCCCTACCACTTGGGGCCAACTATGGCTACACCTTC
TRBJ1-4 | . | TRBV7-8 | . | CASSRSGGNEKLFF | TGTGCCAGCAGCCGAAGTGGGGGGAATGAAAAACTGTTTTTT
TRBJ2-7 | . | TRBV7-3 | . | CASSPSGGLDEQYF | TGTGCCAGCAGCCCCAGCGGTGGATTGGACGAGCAGTACTTC
TRBJ1-2 | . | TRBV9 | few | CASSGTYLANYGYTF | TGTGCCAGCAGCGGGACCTACCTAGCTAACTATGGCTACACCTTC
TRBJ1-1 | . | TRBV19 | . | CASSRGVSSPQMNTEAFF | TGTGCCAGTAGTAGAGGGGTCAGCTCCCCCCAGATGAACACTGAAGCTTTCTTT
TRBJ2-7 | TRBD1 | TRBV20-1 | few | CSVWRQGREYEQYF | TGCAGTGTGTGGCGACAGGGTAGAGAATACGAGCAGTACTTC
TRBJ1-1 | TRBD1 | TRBV20-1 | few | CSAKNRGGAEAFF | TGCAGTGCTAAAAACAGGGGTGGGGCTGAAGCTTTCTTT
TRBJ1-4 | . | TRBV5-1 | few | CASSLIAGEQFSNEKLFF | TGCGCCAGCAGCCTCATCGCCGGCGAACAGTTCTCAAATGAAAAACTGTTTTTT
TRBJ1-2 | TRBD1 | TRBV18 | . | CASSPGQGRVGYGYTF | TGTGCCAGCTCACCGGGACAGGGCCGGGTTGGCTATGGCTACACCTTC
TRBJ2-1 | TRBD2 | TRBV20-1 | once | CSARDPLAGGNGNEQFF | TGCAGTGCTAGAGATCCCCTAGCGGGAGGGAACGGGAATGAGCAGTTCTTC
TRBJ1-3 | . | TRBV30 | . | CAWRPGVNSGNTIYF | TGTGCCTGGAGACCCGGGGTGAACTCTGGAAACACCATATATTTT
TRBJ1-2 | . | TRBV6-5 | few | CASTTGGYGYTF | TGTGCCAGCACCACGGGGGGTTATGGCTACACCTTC
TRBJ2-3 | . | TRBV7-2 | . | CASSTRGGDTQYF | TGTGCCAGCAGCACCCGGGGTGGCGATACGCAGTATTTT
TRBJ2-1 | . | TRBV20-1 | . | CSARAPGLSYNEQFF | TGCAGTGCTAGGGCCCCTGGACTGTCCTACAATGAGCAGTTCTTC
TRBJ2-1 | TRBD1 | TRBV20-1 | . | CSATSGQGGHEQFF | TGCAGTGCGACCTCCGGACAGGGGGGCCATGAGCAGTTCTTC
TRBJ1-6 | . | TRBV7-9 | . | CASSFGTDGSPLHF | TGTGCCAGCAGCTTCGGGACGGACGGTTCACCCCTCCACTTT
TRBJ2-2 | . | TRBV7-2 | . | CASRSHGAFNTGELFF | TGTGCCAGCAGATCCCACGGGGCTTTTAACACCGGGGAGCTGTTTTTT
TRBJ2-1 | TRBD2 | TRBV20-1 | many | CSASLTSGRLDSYNEQFF | TGCAGTGCTAGCTTGACTAGCGGGAGGTTAGATTCCTACAATGAGCAGTTCTTC
TRBJ2-1 | . | TRBV18 | . | CASSPIRLADYNEQFF | TGTGCCAGCTCACCGATTCGGCTAGCCGACTACAATGAGCAGTTCTTC
TRBJ1-1 | . | TRBV30 | . | CAWSISMNTEAFF | TGTGCCTGGAGTATCTCTATGAACACTGAAGCTTTCTTT
TRBJ1-5 | TRBD1 | TRBV27 | . | CASSLVGQGTPQPQHF | TGTGCCAGCAGTTTAGTAGGACAGGGGACACCTCAGCCCCAGCATTTT